Listed below are T cell receptor beta chains from one sample, sequenced in a study of blood T cells in healthy people across ages. TCRdb ran MiXCR on the 5' RACE reads and lists one entry per CDR3 protein. The table has about 500,000 distinct CDR3 sequences, nearly 25% seen once. These data were likewise used in another study, on T cells of mothers and their children.

The sequencing input was blood. The receptors derive from a boy younger than 18 in good health. Each CDR3 is given with its conserved first and last residue. Fields, in order: D gene, clone size, J gene, V gene, CDR3 DNA, CDR3 protein. A D gene is named only where the DNA matches it firmly. Clone size is stated in some rows and not others, as once, few, many or a class when expanded.

>.|few|TRBJ1-5|TRBV24-1
TGTGCCACCAGTGACAGGGTTCATCAGCCCCAGCATTTT
CATSDRVHQPQHF
>.|few|TRBJ2-5|TRBV4-3
TGCGCCAGCAGCGCACTAATTTTTGGCGAGACCCAGTACTTC
CASSALIFGETQYF
>.|few|TRBJ2-2|TRBV5-1
TGCGCCAGCAGCGCGCAGGGTTGGGAGAACACCGGGGGGCTGTTTTTT
CASSAQGWENTGGLFF
>TRBD1|few|TRBJ2-3|TRBV7-9
TGTGCCAGCAGCTTTAGTACAGGGGGCCTCCGCACAGATACGCAGTATTTT
CASSFSTGGLRTDTQYF
>TRBD1|few|TRBJ1-4|TRBV12-3/TRBV12-4
TGTGCCAGCAACGAAGGACAGGGCCGTAGAGAAAAACTGTTTTTT
CASNEGQGRREKLFF
>TRBD2|few|TRBJ2-3|TRBV6-5
TGTGCCAGCAGTTCCCGGACTAGCGGGAGATCGACGCAGTATTTT
CASSSRTSGRSTQYF
>.|.|TRBJ1-6|TRBV20-1
TGCAGTGCTAGAGTAAAGTATTCCTCCTATAATTCACCCCTCCACTTT
CSARVKYSSYNSPLHF
>.|.|TRBJ2-7|TRBV7-9
TGTGCCAGCAGCTTAGCGCTCGGAGGGAGCTCCTACGAGCAGTACTTC
CASSLALGGSSYEQYF
>.|few|TRBJ2-7|TRBV20-1
TGCAGTGCTAGAGATGGTAACAGGGTGTCCTACGAGCAGTACTTC
CSARDGNRVSYEQYF
>.|.|TRBJ2-1|TRBV20-1
TGCAGTGCTAGCGGGAGAGGTGCGTTCTTC
CSASGRGAFF
>.|few|TRBJ2-6|TRBV9
TGTGCCAGCAGCTCCTCGGGGGTGACGTGGGCCAACGTCCTGACTTTC
CASSSSGVTWANVLTF
>TRBD1|few|TRBJ1-4|TRBV20-1
TGCAGTGCTCAGGACAGGGCGACCGCTAATGAAAAACTGTTTTTT
CSAQDRATANEKLFF
>.|.|TRBJ1-4|TRBV6-5
TGTGCCAGCAGAACACAGAGCTCCGGAAAACTGTTTTTT
CASRTQSSGKLFF